This TCR beta chain appears in the sequencing data of a study of technical replicates of blood from a few donors. This clone has just a few counts. The germline CDR1 and CDR2 sequences are SNHLY and FYNNEI. This CDR3 has 12 amino acids. V gave up 4 bases and J gave up 6 bases, with 7 bases separating them. Assay used: immunoSEQ multiplex PCR; TCRdb lists only in-frame clones, some missing. The sample holds 78,000 or so clones, around 89% seen once. The TCR originated in a human donor in good health. This chain uses TRBV2 with TRBJ1-5; D remains ambiguous. Input material: T cells isolated from PBMCs. The chain's CDR3 is CASSGTGQPQHF. CDR3 coding DNA: TGTGCCAGCAGTGGAACGGGTCAGCCCCAGCATTTT.